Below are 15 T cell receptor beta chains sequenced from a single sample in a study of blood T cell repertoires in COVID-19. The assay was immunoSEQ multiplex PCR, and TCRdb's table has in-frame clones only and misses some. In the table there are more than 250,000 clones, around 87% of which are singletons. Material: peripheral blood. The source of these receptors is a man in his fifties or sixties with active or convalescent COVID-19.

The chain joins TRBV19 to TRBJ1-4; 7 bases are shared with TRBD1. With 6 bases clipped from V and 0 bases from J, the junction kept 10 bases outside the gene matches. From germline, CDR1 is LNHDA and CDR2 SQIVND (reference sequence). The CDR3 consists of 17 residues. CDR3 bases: TGTGCCAGTAGAATAACTCGGGACAGTCCAACTAATGAAAAACTGTTTTTT. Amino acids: CASRITRDSPTNEKLFF.

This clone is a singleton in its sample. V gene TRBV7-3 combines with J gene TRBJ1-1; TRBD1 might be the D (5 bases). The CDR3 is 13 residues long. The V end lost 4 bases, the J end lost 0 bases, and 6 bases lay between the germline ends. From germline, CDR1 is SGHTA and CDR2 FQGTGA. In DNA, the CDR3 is TGTGCCAGCAGCTCAGGGCTGAACACTGAAGCTTTCTTT. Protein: CASSSGLNTEAFF.

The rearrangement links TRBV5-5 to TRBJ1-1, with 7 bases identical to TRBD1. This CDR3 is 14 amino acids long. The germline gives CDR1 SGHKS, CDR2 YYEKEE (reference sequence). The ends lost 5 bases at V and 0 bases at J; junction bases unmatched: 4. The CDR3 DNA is TGTGCCAGCAGTTTCGACAGGGTGAACACTGAAGCTTTCTTT. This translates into CASSFDRVNTEAFF.

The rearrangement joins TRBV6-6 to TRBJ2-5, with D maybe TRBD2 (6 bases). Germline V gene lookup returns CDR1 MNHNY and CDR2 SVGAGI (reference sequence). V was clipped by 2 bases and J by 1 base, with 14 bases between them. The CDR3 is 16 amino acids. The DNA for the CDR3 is TGTGCCAGCAGTTACAGGAGGGGAACAGGCCAAGAGACCCAGTACTTC. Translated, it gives CASSYRRGTGQETQYF.

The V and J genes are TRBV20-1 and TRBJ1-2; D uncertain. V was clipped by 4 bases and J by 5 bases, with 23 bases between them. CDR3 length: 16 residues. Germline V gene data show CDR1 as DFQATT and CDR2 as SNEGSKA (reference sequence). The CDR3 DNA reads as TGCAGTGCTATTGATTCGGCGGCAGCAACTGATTATGGCTACACCTTC. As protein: CSAIDSAAATDYGYTF.

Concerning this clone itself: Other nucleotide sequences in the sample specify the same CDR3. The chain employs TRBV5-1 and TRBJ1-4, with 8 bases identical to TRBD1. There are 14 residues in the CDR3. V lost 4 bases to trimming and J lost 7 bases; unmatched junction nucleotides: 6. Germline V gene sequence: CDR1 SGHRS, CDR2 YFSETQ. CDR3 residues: CASSPGQGGEKLFF. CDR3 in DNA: TGCGCCAGCAGCCCCGGACAGGGTGGTGAAAAACTGTTTTTT.

CDR3 residues: CASRNRVRGELFF. For the CDR3, the DNA is TGCGCCAGCAGAAACAGGGTCCGCGGGGAGCTGTTTTTT. The rearrangement links TRBV4-1 to TRBJ2-2; maybe TRBD1 (6 bases). The V end lost 6 bases, the J end lost 7 bases, and 12 bases lay between the germline ends. CDR3 length equals 13 residues. Germline CDR1 is MGHRA and CDR2 is YSYEKL.

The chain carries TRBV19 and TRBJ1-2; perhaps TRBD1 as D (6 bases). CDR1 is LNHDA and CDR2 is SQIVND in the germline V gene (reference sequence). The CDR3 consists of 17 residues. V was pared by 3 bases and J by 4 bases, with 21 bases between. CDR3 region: CASSIPRTALGSYGYTF. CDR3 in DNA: TGTGCCAGTAGTATCCCCCGGACAGCTCTGGGGTCCTATGGCTACACCTTC.

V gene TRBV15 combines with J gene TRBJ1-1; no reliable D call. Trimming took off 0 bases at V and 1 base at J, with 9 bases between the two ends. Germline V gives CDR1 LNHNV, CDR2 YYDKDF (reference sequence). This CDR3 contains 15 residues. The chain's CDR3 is CATSRDPFRNTEAFF. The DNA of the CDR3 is TGTGCCACCAGCAGAGATCCCTTCAGGAACACTGAAGCTTTCTTT.

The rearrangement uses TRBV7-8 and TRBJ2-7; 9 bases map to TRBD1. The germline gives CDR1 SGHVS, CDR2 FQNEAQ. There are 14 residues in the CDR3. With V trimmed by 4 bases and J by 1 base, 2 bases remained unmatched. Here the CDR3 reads CASSSGQGSYEQYF. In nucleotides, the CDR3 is TGTGCCAGCAGCTCCGGACAGGGGTCCTACGAGCAGTACTTC.

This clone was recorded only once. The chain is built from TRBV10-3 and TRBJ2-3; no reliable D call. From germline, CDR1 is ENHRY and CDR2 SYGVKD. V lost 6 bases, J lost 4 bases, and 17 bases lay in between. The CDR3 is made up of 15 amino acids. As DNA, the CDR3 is TGTGCCATCAGCCCTAGTAATGCGCCCCCAGATACGCAGTATTTT. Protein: CAISPSNAPPDTQYF.

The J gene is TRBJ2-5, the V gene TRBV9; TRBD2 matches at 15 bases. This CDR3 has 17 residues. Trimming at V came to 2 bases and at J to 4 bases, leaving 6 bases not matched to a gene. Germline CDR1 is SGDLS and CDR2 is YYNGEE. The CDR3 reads CASSVGTSGGLIETQYF. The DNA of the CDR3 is TGTGCCAGCAGCGTTGGGACTAGCGGGGGGTTGATAGAGACCCAGTACTTC.

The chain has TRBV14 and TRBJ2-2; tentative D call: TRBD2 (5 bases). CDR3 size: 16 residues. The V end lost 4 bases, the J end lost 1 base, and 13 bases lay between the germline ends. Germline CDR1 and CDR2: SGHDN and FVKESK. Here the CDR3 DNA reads TGTGCCAGCAGCCCCCAGCGAGCGGTGAACACCGGGGAGCTGTTTTTT. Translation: CASSPQRAVNTGELFF.

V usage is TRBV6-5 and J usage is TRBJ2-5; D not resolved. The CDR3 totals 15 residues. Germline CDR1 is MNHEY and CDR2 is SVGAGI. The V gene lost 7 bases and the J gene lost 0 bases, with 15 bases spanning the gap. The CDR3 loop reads CASNPPLAYQETQYF. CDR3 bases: TGTGCCAGCAATCCACCATTGGCTTACCAAGAGACCCAGTACTTC.

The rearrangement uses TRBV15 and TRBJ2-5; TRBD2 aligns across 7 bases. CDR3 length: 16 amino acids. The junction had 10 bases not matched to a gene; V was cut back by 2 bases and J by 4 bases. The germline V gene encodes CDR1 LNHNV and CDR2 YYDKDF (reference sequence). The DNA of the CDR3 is TGTGCCACCAGCAGACGGGGGGAGGGCCTTGGAGAGACCCAGTACTTC. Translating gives CATSRRGEGLGETQYF.